The 23 T cell receptor beta chains given below trace back to one sample, sequenced in a study of T-cell memory formation after mild COVID-19. Each CDR3 protein is one row after TCRdb ran MiXCR on the 5' RACE reads. The sample yields roughly 340,000 distinct CDR3 sequences, roughly 20% seen once. Sequencing was done on a sample of PBMCs or a T cell subset sorted from them (not recorded which). The source of these receptors is a young man who had mild COVID-19 (a few samples of this study predate the infection). Cell type and time point are not known.

This chain uses TRBV5-4 with TRBJ2-5; D gene uncertain. Deletions cut 1 base from V and 3 bases from J, with 7 bases between. Germline assignment: CDR1 SGHNT and CDR2 YYREEE (reference sequence). The CDR3 is made up of 13 amino acids. CDR3 DNA sequence: TGTGCCAGCAGCTTGTGGGTCGAAGAGACCCAGTACTTC. Translating it yields CASSLWVEETQYF.

The chain joins TRBV7-2 to TRBJ1-2; maybe TRBD1 (6 bases). V was pared by 0 bases and J by 7 bases, with 12 bases between. This CDR3 is 14 amino acids long. Germline V gene data show CDR1 as SGHTA and CDR2 as FQGNSA. The chain's CDR3 is CASSLAQTGFGYTF. The CDR3 nucleotides read TGTGCCAGCAGCTTAGCGCAAACAGGGTTTGGCTACACCTTC.

This clonotype was detected only a few times. This chain links TRBV4-1 with TRBJ1-2; D is ambiguous. V gave up 6 bases and J gave up 3 bases, with 14 bases separating them. The germline V gene encodes CDR1 MGHRA and CDR2 YSYEKL. The CDR3 covers 14 residues. The CDR3 bases are TGCGCCAGCAGTCCACTCTCGCTTGACTATGGCTACACCTTC. Amino acid sequence: CASSPLSLDYGYTF.

The chain is built from TRBV6-2 or TRBV6-3 and TRBJ1-2; D is uncertain. V lost 0 bases to trimming and J lost 2 bases, with 7 bases between them. CDR1 MNHEY and CDR2 SVGEGT come from the germline V gene. The CDR3 loop spans 14 amino acids. The CDR3 DNA follows: TGTGCCAGCAGTTACTCGATCCTAAACTATGGCTACACCTTC. Its translation is CASSYSILNYGYTF.

This clonotype has a count of ten or more. The chain employs TRBV7-3 and TRBJ2-3, with 7 bases identical to TRBD1. The CDR3 covers 15 residues. The ends lost 5 bases at V and 4 bases at J; junction bases unmatched: 9. Germline-derived CDR1 and CDR2 are SGHTA and FQGTGA. The CDR3 loop reads CASSPQGQAPDTQYF. CDR3 sequence (DNA): TGTGCCAGCAGCCCGCAAGGACAGGCGCCAGATACGCAGTATTTT.

The chain employs TRBV5-1 and TRBJ2-7; possibly TRBD2 for D (6 bases). Germline CDR1 SGHRS, CDR2 YFSETQ. CDR3 length: 14 residues. Trimming took 0 bases from V and 3 from J, leaving 10 bases between them. CDR3 nucleotides: TGCGCCAGCAGCTTGGGGGACTCACACTACGAGCAGTACTTC. Its protein is CASSLGDSHYEQYF.

This clonotype occurred a few times. The chain links TRBV12-3 or TRBV12-4 to TRBJ2-7, with 7 bases lining up with TRBD2. This CDR3 has 16 amino acids. The V gene end was trimmed by 6 bases and the J gene end by 0 bases; junction bases not matched to a gene: 11. As DNA, the CDR3 is TGTGCCAGCAGCATGGGGAGGGCGCTCCTCTCCTACGAGCAGTACTTC. Its translation is CASSMGRALLSYEQYF.

This chain uses TRBV4-1 with TRBJ1-1; D gene unclear. This CDR3 is built from 15 residues. Per the germline V gene, CDR1 is MGHRA and CDR2 is YSYEKL. Trimming left V 4 bases short and J 4 bases short, with 16 bases between. In DNA form, the CDR3 reads TGCGCCAGCAGCCCAATCGACGGAGGGCTCACTGAAGCTTTCTTT. It translates to CASSPIDGGLTEAFF.

The chain links TRBV5-6 to TRBJ2-6; D uncertain. Germline V CDR1 and CDR2: SGHDT, YYEEEE. Trimming shortened V by 2 bases and J by 0 bases, and 6 bases separated the two germline ends. The CDR3 sequence is 15 residues long. Here the CDR3 DNA reads TGTGCCAGCAGCTTTCGGTTCTCTGGGGCCAACGTCCTGACTTTC. It encodes CASSFRFSGANVLTF.

Here the CDR3 DNA reads TGTGCCACCAGTGATCGCGACAGGGCCAAAAACATTCAGTACTTC. Translated: CATSDRDRAKNIQYF. J is TRBJ2-4 and V is TRBV24-1; D is perhaps TRBD1 (6 bases). Germline-derived CDR1 and CDR2 are KGHDR and SFDVKD. V was clipped by 3 bases and J by 1 base, with 9 bases between them. The length of the CDR3 is 15 residues.

This chain joins TRBV28 and TRBJ1-1, with 9 bases lining up with TRBD1. V dropped 4 bases and J dropped 7; count of bases not matched to a gene: 4. This CDR3 has 13 amino acids. Germline CDR1 is MDHEN and CDR2 is SYDVKM. CDR3 nucleotide sequence: TGTGCCAGCAGTTCCCTGGACAGGGGTGAAGCTTTCTTT. Translated, it gives CASSSLDRGEAFF.

V and J are TRBV4-3 and TRBJ1-4; D is perhaps TRBD1 (6 bases). The CDR3 has 17 amino acids. V dropped 0 bases and J dropped 2 bases, with 13 bases sitting between them. In germline, CDR1 is LGHNA, CDR2 YSLEER. CDR3 nucleotide sequence: TGCGCCAGCAGCCAAGAATCGCGGGGGGCGACTAATGAAAAACTGTTTTTT. Translating it yields CASSQESRGATNEKLFF.

The sample holds a few counts of this clonotype. The chain has TRBV7-9 and TRBJ2-3, with D perhaps TRBD2 (5 bases). This CDR3 has 13 residues. V was clipped by 7 bases and J by 5 bases, with 13 bases between them. Germline V gene data show CDR1 as SEHNR and CDR2 as FQNEAQ (reference sequence). The CDR3 sequence: CASTHPAGDTQYF. The CDR3 DNA is TGTGCCAGCACCCATCCCGCGGGAGATACGCAGTATTTT.

The chain combines TRBV6-2 or TRBV6-3 with TRBJ1-1; no firm D call. V dropped 7 bases and J dropped 4 bases, with 16 bases sitting between them. The V gene's germline CDR1 is MNHEY and CDR2 SVGEGT. This CDR3 has 14 residues. CDR3 protein: CASTYRGEGTEAFF. CDR3 coding DNA: TGTGCCAGCACCTACCGGGGTGAGGGCACTGAAGCTTTCTTT.

The CDR3 loop reads CASSLNRGVQPQHF. CDR3 sequence (DNA): TGTGCCAGCAGCTTAAACAGGGGAGTTCAGCCCCAGCATTTT. This rearrangement joins TRBV7-2 to TRBJ1-5; 7 bases align to TRBD1. The germline CDR1 and CDR2 sequences are SGHTA and FQGNSA. The CDR3 totals 14 residues. The J segment lost 6 bases and the V segment lost 2 bases, leaving 4 bases of the junction unmatched.

The genes are TRBV4-1 and TRBJ1-2; no firm D call. V was shortened by 1 base and J by 7 bases, with 16 bases between the two germline ends. In germline, CDR1 is MGHRA, CDR2 YSYEKL. The CDR3 is made up of 15 amino acids. As DNA, the CDR3 is TGCGCCAGCAGCCAAGGACTACTGACGGGAGGTGGCTACACCTTC. It codes for CASSQGLLTGGGYTF.

This rearrangement joins TRBV7-2 to TRBJ1-2; 10 bases align to TRBD1. The CDR3 covers 14 residues. Losses at the gene ends were 5 bases for V and 6 bases for J; bases not matched to a gene: 6. CDR1 and CDR2 from the germline V gene are SGHTA and FQGNSA. The CDR3 DNA sequence: TGTGCCAGCAGCCCCCAAGGGACAGGGGATGGCTACACCTTC. Translation gives CASSPQGTGDGYTF.

This rearrangement joins TRBV3-1 to TRBJ1-1, with D uncertain. The CDR3 sequence is 13 residues long. Germline CDR1 reads LGHDT; CDR2 reads YNNKEL (reference sequence). Trimming removed 2 bases at V and 1 base at J, with 5 bases between. CDR3: CASSQIPNTEAFF. The CDR3 nucleotides read TGTGCCAGCAGCCAAATACCGAACACTGAAGCTTTCTTT.

This clonotype was seen a handful of times. CDR3 sequence: CSARDPRATGELFF. The CDR3 nucleotides are TGCAGTGCTAGAGATCCCCGGGCTACCGGGGAGCTGTTTTTT. The chain carries TRBV20-1 and TRBJ2-2; unclear D gene. Germline CDR1 reads DFQATT; CDR2 reads SNEGSKA (reference sequence). The CDR3 loop spans 14 amino acids. V lost 0 bases and J 5 bases, leaving 10 bases between the germline ends.

This clonotype was seen only a few times. This rearrangement joins TRBV6-1 to TRBJ1-2, with a possible D match to TRBD1 (6 bases). The germline CDR1 and CDR2 sequences are MNHNS and SASEGT. V lost 6 bases and J 5 bases, leaving 10 bases between the germline ends. This CDR3 contains 12 residues. CDR3 coding DNA: TGTGCCAGCAGGGGCACAGGGTATGGCTACACCTTC. It yields the protein CASRGTGYGYTF.

The chain recombines TRBV7-3 with TRBJ2-3; D possibly uses TRBD1 or TRBD2 (6 bases each). The CDR3 has 14 amino acids. The V gene's germline CDR1 is SGHTA and CDR2 FQGTGA. Trimming took 8 bases from V and 0 from J, leaving 12 bases between them. CDR3 nucleotides: TGTGCCAGCGGGTCGGGGGCAAGCACAGATACGCAGTATTTT. This gives the protein CASGSGASTDTQYF. Looking up the rest from reference TRBV7-3 and TRBJ2-3 gives the full variable domain: GAGVSQTPSNKVTEKGKYVELRCDPISGHTALYWYRQSLGQGPEFLIYFQGTGAADDSGLPNDRFFAVRPEGSVSTLKIQRTERGDSAVYLCASGSGASTDTQYFGPGTRLTVL.

The chain couples TRBV15 to TRBJ2-7, with D possibly TRBD2 on 5 matching bases. Looked up from germline, CDR1 is LNHNV and CDR2 is YYDKDF (reference sequence). V dropped 3 bases and J dropped 4 bases, with 7 bases sitting between them. This CDR3 has 12 amino acids. CDR3 protein: CATSSPGYEQYF. The CDR3, as DNA: TGTGCCACCAGCAGCCCGGGGTACGAGCAGTACTTC.

The rearrangement joins TRBV5-1 to TRBJ1-1; D gene uncertain. Germline V gene sequence: CDR1 SGHRS, CDR2 YFSETQ. The CDR3 sequence is 14 residues long. V dropped 4 bases and J dropped 0 bases, with 10 bases sitting between them. The CDR3 coding sequence is TGCGCCAGCAGCGGGCGGGGAATGAACACTGAAGCTTTCTTT. Translated: CASSGRGMNTEAFF.